This is a list of T cell receptor beta chains from one sample in a study of cytomegalovirus exposure and HLA in healthy donors. Profiling relied on immunoSEQ multiplex PCR, and the TCRdb table lists in-frame clones only, not all of them. This table has about 56,000 clones, 96% appearing once. Input material: PBMCs. The receptors were gathered from a woman aged 18 to 35 in good health and CMV-seronegative. Each CDR3 is given with its conserved first and last residue.

J | V | CDR3
TRBJ2-2 | TRBV28 | CASGGEVTGELFF
TRBJ1-4 | TRBV7-8 | CASSLALGGTLTRGKLFF
TRBJ1-1 | TRBV5-1 | CASSSGHPNTEAFF
TRBJ2-7 | TRBV28 | CASRPAGAAEQYF
TRBJ2-3 | TRBV14 | CASSQAPFWREGTDTQYF
TRBJ2-7 | TRBV11-2 | CASSLEMTSFAYEQYF
TRBJ2-7 | TRBV7-6 | CASSQSSYEQYF
TRBJ2-1 | TRBV10-3 | CAISESRHSRIEQFF
TRBJ2-1 | TRBV10-2 | CASRAHRDRDNEQFF
TRBJ1-4 | TRBV4-2 | CASSPLTGAGTNEKLFF
TRBJ2-7 | TRBV6-5 | CASSLTGGGEQYF
TRBJ2-5 | TRBV4-3 | CASSQNPGTGGRETQYF
TRBJ2-7 | TRBV7-2 | CASTQGGSGGEQYF
TRBJ1-5 | TRBV6-5 | CASSYVAGQGQPQHF
TRBJ2-7 | TRBV27 | CASTYDRNSYEQYF
TRBJ2-1 | TRBV2 | CASSVERPSSYNEQFF
TRBJ2-3 | TRBV4-3 | CASSQDVAPSGSYTDTQYF
TRBJ2-1 | TRBV30 | CAWSSIGGNYNEQFF
TRBJ1-1 | TRBV7-3 | CASSLTTANTEAFF
TRBJ2-5 | TRBV27 | CASSRETMGWETQYF
TRBJ2-1 | TRBV27 | CASSRLGEYNEQFF
TRBJ2-1 | TRBV5-1 | CASSLAGGGGAGSYNEQFF
TRBJ2-1 | TRBV7-6 | CASSLTGTRSYNEQFF
TRBJ2-3 | TRBV5-6 | CASSKRRVGRTDTQYF
TRBJ1-5 | TRBV30 | CAWSGGGTKQPQHF
TRBJ2-1 | TRBV7-6 | CASSLGGGTSGAYNEQFF
TRBJ2-7 | TRBV4-1 | CASSQGSWTRGEQYF
TRBJ2-5 | TRBV2 | CASGGTVPRGTQYF
TRBJ2-7 | TRBV27 | CASRTSGSSYEQYF
TRBJ2-5 | TRBV10-3 | CAIRLGPQQETQYF
TRBJ2-7 | TRBV7-9 | CASSSRVGLAAYEQYF
TRBJ2-7 | TRBV6-5 | CASSYSRGGYYEQYF
TRBJ1-5 | TRBV15 | CATSRDTARPQHF
TRBJ2-5 | TRBV4-2 | CASSQDPRSQETQYF
TRBJ2-6 | TRBV11-2 | CASSLDGGAPGANVLTF
TRBJ1-2 | TRBV5-4 | CASSSTSPWDSSNYGYTF
TRBJ2-2 | TRBV7-3 | CASSLTGTGELFF
TRBJ1-5 | TRBV19 | CASSIGIPRKGDQPQHF
TRBJ2-3 | TRBV5-1 | CASSLGSSGGTDTQYF
TRBJ2-5 | TRBV4-1 | CASSQAEGWGVEETQYF
TRBJ2-1 | TRBV18 | CASSPGLANNEQFF
TRBJ2-2 | TRBV5-1 | CASRRDRGTGELFF
TRBJ2-5 | TRBV7-6 | CGSSSLLGREEAGTQYF
TRBJ2-7 | TRBV10-3 | CAIRDSYEQYF
TRBJ2-5 | TRBV14 | CASSQGHSRRRYF
TRBJ2-2 | TRBV5-1 | CASSLAASQRARTGELFF
TRBJ2-1 | TRBV11-2 | CASSPRLAGSSYNEQFF
TRBJ2-7 | TRBV19 | CASSTRGPGPLLEQYF
TRBJ2-1 | TRBV5-1 | CASSLAFGQAGTSGKRGYNEQFF
TRBJ2-7 | TRBV28 | CASRLAGVYEQYF
TRBJ2-7 | TRBV7-3 | CASSRGLAGGDEQYF
TRBJ2-1 | TRBV5-4 | CASGHNEQFF
TRBJ2-3 | TRBV7-2 | CASSLEGYRVDTQYF
TRBJ2-3 | TRBV7-3 | CASSLTAARTDTQYF